A single sample gave rise to the 22 T cell receptor beta chains below, sequenced in a study of OX40 agonist ivuxolimab in advanced cancers. Libraries were prepared by immunoSEQ multiplex PCR; TCRdb keeps only in-frame clonotypes and omits some of them. The data show about 73,000 clones, about nine tenths seen once. Specimen: CD4+ or CD8+ T cells sorted from blood, collected in a trial of the OX40 agonist ivuxolimab. The origin of the receptors is an adult with an advanced solid tumor such as melanoma, head and neck, liver or kidney cancer.

The rearrangement joins TRBV7-9 to TRBJ1-5; TRBD1 aligns across 7 bases. There are 13 residues in the CDR3. CDR1 and CDR2 from the germline V gene are SEHNR and FQNEAQ (reference sequence). The junction had 6 bases not matched to a gene; V was cut back by 5 bases and J by 8 bases. The DNA of the CDR3 is TGTGCCAGCAGCAGAGGACAGGTTGAGCCCCAGCATTTT. Amino acid sequence: CASSRGQVEPQHF. Combining the CDR3 with reference TRBV7-9 and TRBJ1-5 gives the whole variable domain DTGVSQNPRHKITKRGQNVTFRCDPISEHNRLYWYRQTLGQGPEFLTYFQNEAQLEKSRLLSDRFSAERPKGSFSTLEIQRTEQGDSAMYLCASSRGQVEPQHFGDGTRLSIL.

This chain joins TRBV28 and TRBJ1-1, with a weak D call TRBD1 (6 bases). Germline assignment: CDR1 MDHEN and CDR2 SYDVKM. The ends were cut back, 5 bases at V and 7 bases at J, with 20 bases in the middle. The CDR3 spans 15 residues. Here the CDR3 DNA reads TGTGCCAGCAGTGCCACAATGACAGGTCTAAATGAAGCTTTCTTT. Amino acid sequence: CASSATMTGLNEAFF.

This chain joins TRBV6-6 and TRBJ2-7; TRBD1 agrees at 7 bases. The germline gives CDR1 MNHNY, CDR2 SVGAGI (reference sequence). V was pared by 8 bases and J by 7 bases, with 11 bases of the junction left unmatched. This CDR3 contains 13 residues. CDR3 residues: CASGRQGVGEQYF. The CDR3 nucleotides read TGTGCCAGCGGAAGACAGGGAGTAGGAGAGCAGTACTTC.

The chain is built from TRBV9 and TRBJ1-1; 7 bases map to TRBD1. This CDR3 spans 11 amino acids. J was trimmed by 10 bases and V by 4 bases; bases with no gene match: 4. Germline loops: CDR1 SGDLS, CDR2 YYNGEE. The CDR3 DNA reads TGTGCCAGCAGCTCAGGGGGGGGAGCTTTCTTT. It translates to CASSSGGGAFF. Complete variable domain (other parts from reference TRBV9 and TRBJ1-1): DSGVTQTPKHLITATGQRVTLRCSPRSGDLSVYWYQQSLDQGLQFLIQYYNGEERAKGNILERFSAQQFPDLHSELNLSSLELGDSALYFCASSSGGGAFFGQGTRLTVV.

The gene calls are TRBV19 and TRBJ2-3, with 7 bases that match TRBD2. V was pared by 1 base and J by 2 bases, with 9 bases of the junction left unmatched. The CDR3 has 17 residues. Germline loops: CDR1 LNHDA, CDR2 SQIVND (reference sequence). This CDR3 is CASSIGTGGSFTDTQYF. In nucleotides, the CDR3 is TGTGCCAGTAGTATAGGGACGGGGGGAAGCTTCACAGATACGCAGTATTTT. The full variable domain, its missing parts supplied by reference TRBV19 and TRBJ2-3, is DGGITQSPKYLFRKEGQNVTLSCEQNLNHDAMYWYRQDPGQGLRLIYYSQIVNDFQKGDIAEGYSVSREKKESFPLTVTSAQKNPTAFYLCASSIGTGGSFTDTQYFGPGTRLTVL.

This chain joins TRBV30 and TRBJ2-2, with D uncertain. The V end was cut by 2 bases, the J end by 3 bases, with 1 base between. CDR1 and CDR2 (germline): GTSNPN, SVGIG (reference sequence). This CDR3 is built from 11 residues. CDR3 nucleotides: TGTGCCTGGAGTCACACCGGGGAGCTGTTTTTT. Translation: CAWSHTGELFF.

The chain combines TRBV15 with TRBJ1-1; 7 nucleotides align to TRBD1. The germline V gene encodes CDR1 LNHNV and CDR2 YYDKDF (reference sequence). The CDR3 consists of 15 residues. With V trimmed by 0 bases and J by 4 bases, 5 bases remained unmatched. In DNA, the CDR3 is TGTGCCACCAGCAGAGACCGAGGGGGCGGCACTGAAGCTTTCTTT. Encoded protein: CATSRDRGGGTEAFF.

The V call is TRBV18, the J call TRBJ2-5; tentatively, D is TRBD1 (7 bases). Germline CDR1 is KGHSH and CDR2 is LQKENI. This CDR3 is 14 amino acids long. Trimming removed 11 bases from V and 2 bases from J, with 18 bases in between. DNA of the CDR3: TGTGCCTCGTCGGAGGGGGCGCCACAAGAGACCCAGTACTTC. Its translation is CASSEGAPQETQYF.

The chain has TRBV12-5 and TRBJ1-5; D is perhaps TRBD1 (5 bases). The germline V gene encodes CDR1 LGHNT and CDR2 FRNRAP. V lost 7 bases, J lost 6 bases, and 16 bases lay in between. CDR3 length: 14 amino acids. CDR3 amino acids: CASARGGGGQPQHF. As DNA, the CDR3 is TGTGCTAGTGCAAGAGGTGGGGGGGGTCAGCCCCAGCATTTT.

The J gene is TRBJ1-5, the V gene TRBV19; D is unclear. Between the trimmed V and J ends, which lost 2 bases and 6 bases, there was a span of 8 bases. Germline lookup yields CDR1 LNHDA and CDR2 SQIVND (reference sequence). The CDR3 consists of 13 residues. Here the CDR3 DNA reads TGTGCCAGTAGTATACCCCCGGGTCAGCCCCAGCATTTT. Translated: CASSIPPGQPQHF.

This clone was seen more than once but under ten times. The gene calls are TRBV14 and TRBJ1-1; the match to TRBD1 covers 7 bases. The J segment lost 1 base and the V segment lost 5 bases, leaving 4 bases of the junction unmatched. CDR3 length equals 14 residues. CDR1 and CDR2 from the germline V gene are SGHDN and FVKESK. The CDR3 is CASSVGQQNTEAFF. The CDR3 nucleotides are TGTGCCAGCAGCGTGGGACAGCAGAACACTGAAGCTTTCTTT.

The J gene is TRBJ1-5, the V gene TRBV30; 8 nucleotides agree with TRBD1. Germline V gene data show CDR1 as GTSNPN and CDR2 as SVGIG (reference sequence). This CDR3 spans 15 amino acids. V lost 0 bases to trimming and J lost 5 bases; unmatched junction nucleotides: 6. The CDR3: CAWSVKAGGYQPQHF. CDR3 sequence (DNA): TGTGCCTGGAGTGTAAAGGCAGGGGGCTATCAGCCCCAGCATTTT.

The rearrangement joins TRBV4-2 to TRBJ1-2, with D perhaps TRBD1 (5 bases). V lost 0 bases to trimming and J lost 2 bases, with 10 bases between them. Per the germline V gene, CDR1 is LGHNA and CDR2 is YNFKEQ. The length of the CDR3 is 15 residues. The CDR3 region is CASSQEDGGNYGYTF. In DNA form, the CDR3 reads TGTGCCAGCAGCCAAGAGGATGGGGGGAACTATGGCTACACCTTC.

The chain carries TRBV28 and TRBJ2-2; D possibly corresponds to TRBD1 (6 bases). This CDR3 has 15 amino acids. Germline CDR1 and CDR2: MDHEN and SYDVKM. The V and J ends lost 1 base and 7 bases respectively, with 13 bases between them. CDR3 bases: TGTGCCAGCAGTTTATTTGGCAGGGGCAGCGGGGAGCTGTTTTTT. It yields the protein CASSLFGRGSGELFF.

V is TRBV19 and J is TRBJ2-6, with TRBD1 identical over 9 bases. The CDR3 extends over 16 amino acids. CDR1 and CDR2 from the germline V gene are LNHDA and SQIVND (reference sequence). V dropped 3 bases and J dropped 2; count of bases not matched to a gene: 2. The CDR3 sequence: CASSIGDRAGANVLTF. The CDR3 bases are TGTGCCAGTAGTATCGGGGACAGGGCTGGGGCCAACGTCCTGACTTTC.

This clone has only a few counts. The V gene is TRBV10-3, the J gene TRBJ2-5; TRBD1 or TRBD2 may be the D gene (6 bases each). V was shortened by 10 bases and J by 5 bases, with 14 bases between the two germline ends. The CDR3 has 12 amino acids. Germline V gene sequence: CDR1 ENHRY, CDR2 SYGVKD. CDR3 protein: CATNHGGETQYF. The CDR3 DNA is TGTGCCACCAACCACGGGGGCGAGACCCAGTACTTC.

This clone was counted a single time. V and J are TRBV2 and TRBJ1-4; D perhaps matches TRBD1 (5 bases). Trimming removed 6 bases at V and 1 base at J, with 12 bases between. This CDR3 region has 15 residues. CDR1 SNHLY and CDR2 FYNNEI come from the germline V gene. The CDR3 nucleotides read TGTGCCAGCAGGATAAGGAGGGGAACTAATGAAAAACTGTTTTTT. Protein: CASRIRRGTNEKLFF.

The chain carries TRBV12-5 and TRBJ2-1; 11 bases are a match to TRBD1. Germline values: CDR1 LGHNT, CDR2 FRNRAP. The J segment lost 9 bases and the V segment lost 3 bases, leaving 10 bases of the junction unmatched. The CDR3 runs to 16 residues. DNA of the CDR3: TGTGCTAGTGGTTTCCCCCCGGGACAGGGGGTTTGTGAGCAGTTCTTC. Translation gives CASGFPPGQGVCEQFF.

By share, this clone counts as medium-sized (0.01 to 0.1%). The chain couples TRBV30 to TRBJ1-1; D gene unclear. CDR3 length equals 13 residues. V was cut by 0 bases and J by 1 base, with 6 bases left in between. The germline gives CDR1 GTSNPN, CDR2 SVGIG (reference sequence). The chain's CDR3 is CAWSVKGNTEAFF. DNA of the CDR3: TGTGCCTGGAGTGTGAAAGGGAACACTGAAGCTTTCTTT.

The rearrangement uses TRBV2 and TRBJ1-2; D gene unclear. The CDR3 is 12 amino acids. Germline assignment: CDR1 SNHLY and CDR2 FYNNEI. V was clipped by 0 bases and J by 9 bases, with 8 bases between them. CDR3 loop: CASSEARASYTF. DNA for the CDR3: TGTGCCAGCAGTGAAGCCAGAGCGAGCTACACCTTC.

This clone was seen a single time. V is TRBV2 and J is TRBJ2-5, with a tentative D call TRBD2 (6 bases). Gene TRBJ2-7 matches the end of the DNA better, so the J call may be wrong. Germline lookup yields CDR1 SNHLY and CDR2 FYNNEI. This CDR3 spans 13 amino acids. CDR3 bases: TGTGCCAGCAGGACGGGACTTCCCTACGAGCAGTACTTC. Translated, it gives CASRTGLPYEQYF.

V usage is TRBV5-4 and J usage is TRBJ2-2; D remains ambiguous. Germline V gene data show CDR1 as SGHNT and CDR2 as YYREEE (reference sequence). V lost 0 bases and J 6 bases, leaving 9 bases between the germline ends. The CDR3 sequence is 14 residues long. The CDR3 bases are TGTGCCAGCAGCTTGGGTATCGAGGCCGGGGAGCTGTTTTTT. Translation: CASSLGIEAGELFF.